What follows are 6 T cell receptor beta chains derived from one specimen sequenced in a study of shared clonotypes between healthy human individuals. Method: immunoSEQ multiplex PCR; TCRdb's copy keeps in-frame clones and lacks some. The repertoire consists of under 2.5 million clones, with approximately 90% occurring once and the leading ten covering more than 0.35%. The specimen was naive CD4+ T cells from PBMCs. Regarding subset: CD45RA+ positively selected. These receptors were collected from a man between 18 and 29 years old in good health. Some clones in this sample may be carry-over from other donors' samples.

The V gene is TRBV6-6, the J gene TRBJ2-5; 12 nucleotides line up with TRBD2. CDR1 is MNHNY, CDR2 SVGAGI, per germline (reference sequence). V was pared by 7 bases and J by 4 bases, with 7 bases of the junction left unmatched. The CDR3 runs 15 residues. The CDR3 nucleotides are TGTGCCAGCACCCGACTAGCGGGAGTTCGAGAGACCCAGTACTTC. Encoded protein: CASTRLAGVRETQYF.

As to this clone: This sample also contains other DNA sequences that code for the same CDR3. The chain couples TRBV4-2 to TRBJ2-3; D ambiguous. This CDR3 comprises 13 residues. Looked up from germline, CDR1 is LGHNA and CDR2 is YNFKEQ. V lost 0 bases, J lost 5 bases, and 6 bases lay in between. As DNA, the CDR3 is TGTGCCAGCAGCCAAGAAGGTCGAGATACGCAGTATTTT. This encodes CASSQEGRDTQYF.

This clone occurred once. CDR3 sequence (DNA): TGTGCCAGCAGCTTAGGAGACAGGGGGTCCTACGAGCAGTACTTC. Protein sequence: CASSLGDRGSYEQYF. V gene TRBV7-8 combines with J gene TRBJ2-7, with 9 bases fitting TRBD1. Germline V lookup: CDR1 SGHVS, CDR2 FQNEAQ. V dropped 1 base and J dropped 1; count of bases not matched to a gene: 2. CDR3 length: 15 amino acids.

J is TRBJ1-5 and V is TRBV6-5; 9 bases map to TRBD1. CDR3 length: 14 residues. From germline, CDR1 is MNHEY and CDR2 SVGAGI. The junction had 4 bases not matched to a gene; V was cut back by 6 bases and J by 4 bases. CDR3 sequence (DNA): TGTGCCAGCAGCCAGACAGGGGGGAATCAGCCCCAGCATTTT. It codes for CASSQTGGNQPQHF.

In regard to this clone: The same CDR3 can be traced to other DNA sequences in this sample. The chain employs TRBV10-3 and TRBJ2-7; D remains unclear. The germline gives CDR1 ENHRY, CDR2 SYGVKD. The CDR3 has 14 amino acids. The V end was cut by 0 bases, the J end by 0 bases, with 6 bases between. Here the CDR3 reads CAISESTASYEQYF. CDR3 bases: TGTGCCATCAGTGAGTCTACAGCCTCCTACGAGCAGTACTTC.

The V call is TRBV5-1, the J call TRBJ1-4; D is perhaps TRBD1 (5 bases). The V gene's germline CDR1 is SGHRS and CDR2 YFSETQ. Trimming took off 0 bases at V and 8 bases at J, with 14 bases between the two ends. The CDR3 loop spans 15 amino acids. The CDR3 loop is CASSLASQGGEKLFF. In nucleotides, the CDR3 is TGCGCCAGCAGCTTGGCATCGCAGGGAGGAGAAAAACTGTTTTTT.